The rows below give T cell receptor beta chains drawn from one sample of a study of beta chain features in type 1 diabetes. Measured with immunoSEQ multiplex PCR; TCRdb has only the in-frame clones, and not every one. The data show some 270,000 clones, approximately 8.1% seen once. Sequenced material: central memory CD4+ T cells from blood. These receptors were obtained from a woman aged 18-35 years in good health. The CDR3 runs from the conserved cysteine through the conserved F or W. D genes are given only for firm matches. Where a row states a size, it is once, few, many or the class of an expanded clone; other rows omit it.

>few|TRBJ2-1|NA|TRBV6-5
TGTGCCAGCAGTCGCCCCGTCGGGGACAATGAGCAGTTCTTC
CASSRPVGDNEQFF
>few|TRBJ1-1|NA|TRBV11-3
TGTGCCAGCAGCTTGGTGATGAACACTGAAGCTTTCTTT
CASSLVMNTEAFF
>few|TRBJ2-1|TRBD2|TRBV5-1
TGCGCCAGCAGCTTGGTCCGGACTAGCGACTACAATGAGCAGTTCTTC
CASSLVRTSDYNEQFF
>few|TRBJ1-1|NA|TRBV28
TGTGCCAGCAGTCCCCGACAGTTATCTATGAACACTGAAGCTTTCTTT
CASSPRQLSMNTEAFF
>few|TRBJ1-2|NA|TRBV20-1
TGCAGTGCTAGAAACAGCTATGGCTACACCTTC
CSARNSYGYTF
>many|TRBJ1-4|NA|TRBV28
TGTGCCAGCAGTGCTAATTGGTGGACTAATGAAAAACTGTTTTTT
CASSANWWTNEKLFF
>few|TRBJ2-5|NA|TRBV7-2
TGTGCCAGCAGCTTAGTATTTGAGACCCAGTACTTC
CASSLVFETQYF
>few|TRBJ1-2|NA|TRBV10-3
TGTGCCATCTCTCCACAGGGCCCGACCCTCTATGGCTACACCTTC
CAISPQGPTLYGYTF
>once|TRBJ2-2|TRBD1|TRBV5-1
TGCGCCAGCAGCTCGCAACCGGGACAGGGGGCCGGGGAGCTGTTTTTT
CASSSQPGQGAGELFF
>NA|TRBJ1-5|NA|TRBV5-8
TGTGCCAGCAGCTTCAGAGACAGGAGAAAACAGCCCCAGCATTTT
CASSFRDRRKQPQHF
>many|TRBJ2-7|TRBD1|TRBV7-2
TGTGCCAGCAGCTTAAGGTGGGACAGGGGGCGCGTTGGCGAGCAGTACTTC
CASSLRWDRGRVGEQYF
>NA|TRBJ1-5|NA|TRBV6-1
TGTGCCAGCACCGGGGGGGCTTATAGCAATCAGCCCCAGCATTTT
CASTGGAYSNQPQHF
>many|TRBJ2-1|TRBD2|TRBV7-9
TGTGCCAGCAGCTTTGGGGAGTGGACGGGACTAGCGGGAGGGAGGGTGAAGTTCTTC
CASSFGEWTGLAGGRVKFF
>NA|TRBJ1-5|NA|TRBV29-1
TGCAGCGTTCTAGTCGGAGGGAATCAGCCCCAGCATTTT
CSVLVGGNQPQHF
>few|TRBJ2-1|TRBD1|TRBV7-9
TGTGCCAGCAGCTTACCCGGGACAGGGGGCAATGAGCAGTTCTTC
CASSLPGTGGNEQFF
>few|TRBJ2-2|TRBD1|TRBV6-1
TGTGCCAGCAAGGGACAGGGATCCACCGGGGAGCTGTTTTTT
CASKGQGSTGELFF
>few|TRBJ1-6|NA|TRBV7-6
TGTGCCAGCAGCTCCGAGACAGATAATTCACCCCTCCACTTT
CASSSETDNSPLHF
>few|TRBJ1-2|NA|TRBV28
TGTGCCAGCAGTTTGGGTGTAGGAGGCTACACCTTC
CASSLGVGGYTF
>NA|TRBJ1-2|NA|TRBV28
TGTGCCAGCAGCCCCGGATCGGCTAACTATGGCTACACCTTC
CASSPGSANYGYTF
>few|TRBJ2-7|TRBD1|TRBV29-1
TGCAGCGTTGCCGGGACAGGGTATGAGCAGTACTTC
CSVAGTGYEQYF
>NA|TRBJ2-1|TRBD2|TRBV28
TGTGCCAGCAGTTCCGTAGCGGGCGAATACAATGAGCAGTTCTTC
CASSSVAGEYNEQFF
>NA|TRBJ1-4|NA|TRBV7-9
TGTGCCAGCAGCCTGCAGGGATCCGGGGAAAAACTGTTTTTT
CASSLQGSGEKLFF
>few|TRBJ1-3|NA|TRBV2
TGTGCCAGCAGTGAAACTGGGGCTGTCTTGGGAAACACCATATATTTT
CASSETGAVLGNTIYF
>many|TRBJ2-7|TRBD1|TRBV7-9
TGTGCCAGCAGCTTAATAAGGGGGCATCACGAGCAGTACTTC
CASSLIRGHHEQYF
>few|TRBJ1-1|NA|TRBV19
TGTGCCAGTACCCGTCGGGGAAACCCAAACACTGAAGCTTTCTTT
CASTRRGNPNTEAFF
>NA|TRBJ1-1|NA|TRBV4-2
TGTGCCAGCAGCCAAGAGCCCGGCCGGTGGGACACTGAAGCTTTCTTT
CASSQEPGRWDTEAFF
>NA|TRBJ2-6|TRBD1|TRBV5-4
TGTGCCAGCAGCTCGGGGACAGACCCCTGGGGGGCCAACGTCCTGACTTTC
CASSSGTDPWGANVLTF
>NA|TRBJ2-2|NA|TRBV7-6
TGTGCCAGCAGCTTAATTGGGGGGCCTTTGGCCGGGGAGCTGTTTTTT
CASSLIGGPLAGELFF
>few|TRBJ1-2|TRBD1|TRBV7-8
TGTGCCAGCAGCCCCTACACGGGACCAAGGGGGCACTTTGGCTACACCTTC
CASSPYTGPRGHFGYTF
>NA|TRBJ1-4|NA|TRBV13
TGTGCCAGCAGCGGGGCAGGTCTCTTAGGGGAAAAACTGTTTTTT
CASSGAGLLGEKLFF
>few|TRBJ2-1|TRBD1|TRBV9
TGTGCCAGCAGCGTAGAGGGGACAGGGGGCTTAGGAAATGAGCAGTTCTTC
CASSVEGTGGLGNEQFF
>NA|TRBJ1-5|TRBD1|TRBV7-2
TGTGCCAGCAGCTCTCAGGGGGTTTATAGCAATCAGCCCCAGCATTTT
CASSSQGVYSNQPQHF
>few|TRBJ2-1|NA|TRBV2
TGTGCCAGCAGCCCTCCCCGTGAGTATCCGAAGCAGTTCTTC
CASSPPREYPKQFF
>few|TRBJ2-6|NA|TRBV27
TGTGCCAGCAGCGGTGGTCCGGGGGCCAACGTCCTGACTTTC
CASSGGPGANVLTF
>NA|TRBJ1-1|NA|TRBV7-9
TGTGCCAGCAGCTTACCTTCGGGGGTTGCTGAAGCTTTCTTT
CASSLPSGVAEAFF
>many|TRBJ1-2|NA|TRBV7-9
TGTGCCAGCAGCCTCGCGGCCAACTATGGCTACACCTTC
CASSLAANYGYTF
>few|TRBJ2-7|TRBD1|TRBV5-6
TGTGCCAGCAGCACGACAGGGGGAAGCTCCTACGAGCAGTACTTC
CASSTTGGSSYEQYF
>NA|TRBJ2-1|TRBD2|TRBV7-2
TGTGCCAGCAGCTTAGCGGGAGGGCAGGGCAATGAGCAGTTCTTC
CASSLAGGQGNEQFF
>NA|TRBJ2-3|NA|TRBV4-2
TGTGCCAGCAGCCAAGATAGGGGGACAACAGATACGCAGTATTTT
CASSQDRGTTDTQYF
>few|TRBJ1-1|NA|TRBV7-3
TGTGCCAGCAGCTTATACCCCTCGGCGTCATTGAACACTGAAGCTTTCTTT
CASSLYPSASLNTEAFF
>NA|TRBJ2-5|NA|TRBV7-2
TGTGCCAGCAGCTTAGATAGAGAGACCCAGTACTTC
CASSLDRETQYF
>many|TRBJ1-1|NA|TRBV7-2
TGTGCCAGCAGCTTTAGACATGAAGCTTTCTTT
CASSFRHEAFF
>few|TRBJ2-3|TRBD2|TRBV7-2
TGTGCCAGCAGCTTGGCGGGAGTAGGGTTTGCAGATACGCAGTATTTT
CASSLAGVGFADTQYF